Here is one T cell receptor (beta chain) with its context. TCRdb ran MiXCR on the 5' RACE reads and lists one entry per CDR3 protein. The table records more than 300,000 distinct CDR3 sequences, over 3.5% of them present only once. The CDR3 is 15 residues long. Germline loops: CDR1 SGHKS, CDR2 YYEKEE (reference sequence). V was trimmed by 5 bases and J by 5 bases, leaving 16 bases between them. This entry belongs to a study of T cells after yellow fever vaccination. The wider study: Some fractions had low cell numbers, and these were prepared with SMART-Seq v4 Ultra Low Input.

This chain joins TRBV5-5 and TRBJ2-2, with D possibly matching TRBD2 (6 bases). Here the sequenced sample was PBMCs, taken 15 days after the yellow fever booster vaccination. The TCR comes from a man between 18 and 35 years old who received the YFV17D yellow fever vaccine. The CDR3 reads CASRGGGTRTGELFF. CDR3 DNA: TGTGCCAGCAGGGGAGGAGGTACGCGGACCGGGGAGCTGTTTTTT. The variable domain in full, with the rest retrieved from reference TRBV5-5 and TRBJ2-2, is DAGVTQSPTHLIKTRGQQVTLRCSPISGHKSVSWYQQVLGQGPQFIFQYYEKEERGRGNFPDRFSARQFPNYSSELNVNALLLGDSALYLCASRGGGTRTGELFFGEGSRLTVL.